This T cell receptor (beta chain) was sequenced during a study of CD8+CD57+ T cells in acquired aplastic anemia. The study, taken as a whole, reports: In CD8+ cells, Simpson's diversity showed no significant difference between patients and controls.

With regard to this clonotype: Antigen unknown.

TCR beta VDJ and CDR3 were profiled, and genomic DNA was the template. TCRdb itself ran the reads through MiXCR, one entry per CDR3 protein. The sample contains about 150,000 distinct CDR3 sequences, roughly 49% of which appear only once. This CDR3 has 16 amino acids. Per germline, CDR1 LNHNV and CDR2 YYDKDF (reference sequence). With V trimmed by 5 bases and J by 2 bases, 6 bases remained unmatched. All patients picked for sequencing had shown, by flow cytometry, an expansion of CD8+CD57+ cells. The source of this sequence is a human donor with aplastic anemia. The genes are TRBV15 and TRBJ2-3; 11 bases agree with TRBD2. The sample was sorted CD4+, CD8+, or CD8+CD57+ T cells (not recorded which) from PBMCs. This CDR3 is CATSAGLAAVTDTQYF. CDR3 sequence (DNA): TGTGCCACCAGCGCGGGACTAGCGGCGGTCACAGATACGCAGTATTTT.